The 8 T cell receptor beta chains below come from one sample, sequenced in a study of T cell responses to AZD1222 COVID-19 vaccine. Using immunoSEQ multiplex PCR, the repertoire was profiled, and TCRdb retains in-frame clones only, with some absent. The table shows roughly 130,000 clones, with more than 90% occurring only once. The sequences come from peripheral blood, collected on day 0 of AZD1222 vaccination. The source of these receptors is an adult in good health.

The chain is built from TRBV19 and TRBJ1-2, with 8 nucleotides matching TRBD1. Germline CDR1 and CDR2: LNHDA and SQIVND (reference sequence). V dropped 6 bases and J dropped 7; count of bases not matched to a gene: 13. The CDR3 totals 15 residues. CDR3 sequence: CASSRLTGGTGGYTF. CDR3 bases: TGTGCCAGTAGCAGACTCACAGGGGGAACGGGTGGCTACACCTTC.

J is TRBJ2-7 and V is TRBV5-6; 11 bases are shared with TRBD2. The CDR3 loop spans 17 amino acids. CDR1 is SGHDT, CDR2 YYEEEE, per germline. With 3 bases clipped from V and 4 bases from J, the junction kept 12 bases outside the gene matches. CDR3 bases: TGTGCCAGCAGCTGGATAGCGGGAGGGCCCTCCCGATACGAGCAGTACTTC. It encodes CASSWIAGGPSRYEQYF.

The V and J genes are TRBV5-6 and TRBJ2-1; 7 nucleotides match TRBD2. Trimming at V came to 9 bases and at J to 0 bases, leaving 9 bases not matched to a gene. From germline, CDR1 is SGHDT and CDR2 YYEEEE. The CDR3 spans 15 residues. The CDR3 bases are TGTGCCACGTTGATGTGGGGGGGCTCCTACAATGAGCAGTTCTTC. It translates to CATLMWGGSYNEQFF.

The rearrangement links TRBV27 to TRBJ1-2; D possibly corresponds to TRBD1 (6 bases). The germline V gene has CDR1 MNHEY and CDR2 SMNVEV (reference sequence). The CDR3 has 16 amino acids. The V gene lost 5 bases and the J gene lost 4 bases, with 20 bases spanning the gap. CDR3 sequence: CASSPGIDRDTYGYTF. CDR3 DNA: TGTGCCAGCAGTCCAGGTATAGATCGGGACACCTATGGCTACACCTTC.

This chain connects TRBV27 to TRBJ1-6, with D possibly matching TRBD1 (6 bases). The V and J ends lost 0 bases and 5 bases respectively, with 8 bases between them. The germline V gene encodes CDR1 MNHEY and CDR2 SMNVEV (reference sequence). The CDR3 is 15 amino acids. The CDR3 here is CASSLSGGNNSPLHF. Written as DNA, the CDR3 is TGTGCCAGCAGTTTATCAGGGGGGAATAATTCACCCCTCCACTTT.

The V gene is TRBV7-5, the J gene TRBJ1-2; TRBD1, the D gene given by the table, was not confirmed from the DNA. TRBV7-5 is a pseudogene locus. The CDR3 is made up of 17 amino acids. The DNA of the CDR3 is TGTGTCAGAAGCCCCAAAATTAGCAGGGGGGCGAGCTATGGCTACACCTTC. Translating it yields CVRSPKISRGASYGYTF.

The gene calls are TRBV10-3 and TRBJ2-3, with D maybe TRBD2 (6 bases). V lost 3 bases and J lost 0, with 13 bases in between. Per germline, CDR1 ENHRY and CDR2 SYGVKD. CDR3 length: 16 amino acids. CDR3: CAISDGGRPSTDTQYF. CDR3 DNA: TGTGCCATCAGTGATGGGGGGAGACCTAGCACAGATACGCAGTATTTT.

V usage is TRBV10-2 and J usage is TRBJ1-3; D gene ambiguous. The CDR3 has 15 amino acids. Germline CDR1 WSHSY, CDR2 SAAADI. V gave up 0 bases and J gave up 0 bases, with 6 bases separating them. The CDR3 here is CASSESTDSGNTIYF. The CDR3 nucleotides are TGCGCCAGCAGTGAGTCAACAGACTCTGGAAACACCATATATTTT.